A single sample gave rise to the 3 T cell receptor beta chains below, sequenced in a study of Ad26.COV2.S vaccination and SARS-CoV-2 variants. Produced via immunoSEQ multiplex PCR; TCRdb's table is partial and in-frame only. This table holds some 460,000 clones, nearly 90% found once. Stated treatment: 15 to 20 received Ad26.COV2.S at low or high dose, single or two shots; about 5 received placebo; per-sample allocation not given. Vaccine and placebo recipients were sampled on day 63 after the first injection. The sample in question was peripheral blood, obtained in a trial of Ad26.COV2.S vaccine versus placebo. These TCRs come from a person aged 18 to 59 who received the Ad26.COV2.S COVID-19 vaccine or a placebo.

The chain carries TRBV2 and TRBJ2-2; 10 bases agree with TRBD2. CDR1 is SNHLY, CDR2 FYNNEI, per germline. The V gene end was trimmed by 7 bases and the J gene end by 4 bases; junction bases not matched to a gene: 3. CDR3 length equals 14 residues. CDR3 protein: CASTSGSLTGELFF. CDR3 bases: TGTGCCAGCACTAGCGGGAGTCTCACCGGGGAGCTGTTTTTT.

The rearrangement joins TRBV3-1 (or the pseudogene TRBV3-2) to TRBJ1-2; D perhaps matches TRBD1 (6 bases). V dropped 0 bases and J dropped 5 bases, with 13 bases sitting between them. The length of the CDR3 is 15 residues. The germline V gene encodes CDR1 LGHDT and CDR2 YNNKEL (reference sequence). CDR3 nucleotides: TGTGCCAGCAGCCAAGAAGTCTGGGACACATATGGCTACACCTTC. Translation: CASSQEVWDTYGYTF.

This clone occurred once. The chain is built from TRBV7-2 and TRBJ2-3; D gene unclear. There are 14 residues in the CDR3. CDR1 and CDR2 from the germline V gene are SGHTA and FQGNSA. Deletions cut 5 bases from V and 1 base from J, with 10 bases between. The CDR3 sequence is CASSPRFGTDTQYF. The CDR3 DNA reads TGTGCCAGCAGCCCACGGTTCGGCACAGATACGCAGTATTTT.